The rows below give T cell receptor beta chains drawn from one sample of a study of T cell repertoires in cytomegalovirus infection. TCRdb reprocessed the reads via MiXCR and lists one record per CDR3 protein. The data contain some 940,000 distinct CDR3 sequences, around a third of them seen just once; the ten biggest clones take up around an eighth. These receptors have no identified antigens. The sequenced sample was cultured CD8+ T cells from PBMCs, obtained from culture after CMV antigen stimulation. The receptors were sampled from a human donor in good health (CMV status not recorded). Some clones in this sample may be carry-over from other donors' samples. Each CDR3 is given with its conserved first and last residue. Fields, in order: J gene, D gene, V gene, clone size, CDR3 DNA, CDR3 protein. A D gene is named only where the DNA matches it firmly. Rows give clone size only sometimes, using once, few, many, or a class for an expanded clone.

TRBJ1-5	TRBD1	TRBV5-6	few	TGTGCCAGCAGCTTCCAGGGCGACAGGGGGGTATATAGCAATCAGCCCCAGCATTTT	CASSFQGDRGVYSNQPQHF
TRBJ1-4	TRBD1	TRBV27	-	TGTGCCAGCAGTCCTATCCAGGGGGCTGGTGAAAAACTGTTTTTT	CASSPIQGAGEKLFF
TRBJ2-2	-	TRBV6-2/TRBV6-3	once	TGTGCCAGCAGTACTTATGTGGACGCGAACACCGGGGAGCTGTTTTTT	CASSTYVDANTGELFF
TRBJ2-5	-	TRBV4-1	-	TGCGCCAGCAGCCAGGAACTTACTAGCAGACGTAAAGAGACCCAGTACTTC	CASSQELTSRRKETQYF
TRBJ2-5	-	TRBV2	few	TGTGCCAGCAGGGGGCTGGGAGGCGGTGAGACCCAGTACTTC	CASRGLGGGETQYF
TRBJ2-7	-	TRBV10-3	-	TGTGCCACGTCCTGGGAGATCTACGAGCAGTACTTC	CATSWEIYEQYF
TRBJ2-1	-	TRBV9	-	TGTGCCAGCAGCGTAGGGGGGGTAGTAGGGGGGGCGTACAATGAGCAGTTCTTC	CASSVGGVVGGAYNEQFF
TRBJ1-4	TRBD1	TRBV28	-	TGTGCCCACAGGGGTGGGGGAGAAAAACTGTTTTTT	CAHRGGGEKLFF
TRBJ1-1	-	TRBV6-6	-	TGTGCCAGCAGTTACAGGGAGTACACTGAAGCTTTCTTT	CASSYREYTEAFF
TRBJ2-2	-	TRBV27	-	TGTGCCAGCGCCCCGGGAATAACGAACACCGGGGAGCTGTTTTTT	CASAPGITNTGELFF
TRBJ2-2	-	TRBV19	few	TGTGCCAGTAACAAGGGCGGCACCGGGGAGCTGTTTTTT	CASNKGGTGELFF
TRBJ1-5	-	TRBV19	few	TGTGCCAGTAGTCTGATGGGTGGGAATCAGCCCCAGCATTTT	CASSLMGGNQPQHF
TRBJ2-2	TRBD2	TRBV10-3	-	TGTGCCATCAGTGCGGCTAGCGGCCCTACCGGGGAGCTGTTTTTT	CAISAASGPTGELFF
TRBJ1-3	-	TRBV7-6	few	TGTGCTATTCGTGGCGGAAACACCATATATTTT	CAIRGGNTIYF
TRBJ2-7	TRBD1	TRBV27	-	TGTGCCAGCAGTTGGGACGGACAGGCCTACGAGCAGTACTTC	CASSWDGQAYEQYF
TRBJ2-3	-	TRBV27	-	TGTGCCAGCAGTTCTATGGTGGGAGATACGCAGTATTTT	CASSSMVGDTQYF
TRBJ2-2	-	TRBV20-1	-	TGCAGTGCTAGAGATGGCGGACAGTGGGCCAACACCGGGGAGCTGTTTTTT	CSARDGGQWANTGELFF
TRBJ1-1	-	TRBV12-3/TRBV12-4	-	TGTGCCAGCAGTTTAGGGTGGGATAAGGTAACTGAAGCTTTCTTT	CASSLGWDKVTEAFF
TRBJ2-5	-	TRBV4-2	few	TGTGCCAGCAGCCAAGGGGGACTGGGGACAGACCAAGAGACCCAGTACTTC	CASSQGGLGTDQETQYF
TRBJ1-2	-	TRBV7-9	-	TGTGCCAGCATGGGGCTAACTAACTATGGCTACACCTTC	CASMGLTNYGYTF
TRBJ1-2	-	TRBV7-6	few	TGTGCCAGCAGCGACCTCGGGCAGGGAATCGGCAATGGCTACACCTTC	CASSDLGQGIGNGYTF
TRBJ2-5	TRBD1	TRBV6-6	-	TGTGCCAGCAGTTACTCCAGGGGACAGGGAAGAGAGACCCAGTACTTC	CASSYSRGQGRETQYF
TRBJ1-1	-	TRBV4-1	-	TGCGCCAGCAGCCGAGTTAGTGGGACTGAAGCTTTCTTT	CASSRVSGTEAFF
TRBJ2-2	-	TRBV6-6	few	TGTGCCAACGGTCCTACCAACACCGGGGAGCTGTTTTTT	CANGPTNTGELFF
TRBJ1-2	-	TRBV4-1	-	TGCGCCAGCAGCCAAGAAGAGACGGCTAACTATGGCTACACCTTC	CASSQEETANYGYTF
TRBJ1-1	-	TRBV6-1	-	TGTGCCAGCAGTGAATGGGGGCGCTTGGCTGAAGCTTTCTTT	CASSEWGRLAEAFF
TRBJ2-3	-	TRBV12-3/TRBV12-4	-	TGTGCCAGCAGTTTGAGCGGACTTTCCACAGATACGCAGTATTTT	CASSLSGLSTDTQYF
TRBJ2-1	-	TRBV19	-	TGTGCCAGTAGTATAGGGGTGGGGGCCTACAATGAGCAGTTCTTC	CASSIGVGAYNEQFF
TRBJ1-2	-	TRBV7-9	few	TGTGCCAGCAGCCTTCTAGTCGGGACCGCCTATGGCTACACCTTC	CASSLLVGTAYGYTF
TRBJ2-1	TRBD2	TRBV11-2	few	TGTGCCAGCAGTTTTGGACTAGCTTTGAGCTCCTACAATGAGCAGTTCTTC	CASSFGLALSSYNEQFF
TRBJ2-1	-	TRBV5-5	-	TGTGCCAGCAACATCAATCCTGGGGGGATCAATGAGCAGTTCTTC	CASNINPGGINEQFF
TRBJ2-3	-	TRBV12-3/TRBV12-4	few	TGTGCCAGCAGTTTAGATTTTCCTAGCACAGATACGCAGTATTTT	CASSLDFPSTDTQYF
TRBJ2-1	-	TRBV12-3/TRBV12-4	few	TGTGCCAGCAGTTTAATACTCGGGGGAGGGCAGTTCTTC	CASSLILGGGQFF
TRBJ1-5	-	TRBV27	many	TGTGCCAGCAGTTTATCGGCCTGGGTCAGCAATCAGCCCCAGCATTTT	CASSLSAWVSNQPQHF
TRBJ2-7	-	TRBV27	-	TGTGCCAGCAGTCCCTCTTCGGGACACGACCCTTACGAGCAGTACTTC	CASSPSSGHDPYEQYF
TRBJ2-3	-	TRBV12-3/TRBV12-4	-	TGTGCCAGCAGTTTAAGGGGAGACAGACGCACAGATACGCAGTATTTT	CASSLRGDRRTDTQYF
TRBJ2-1	TRBD1	TRBV6-2/TRBV6-3	few	TGTGCCAGCAGCGACTCACGGGACAGGTTGAATGAGCAGTTCTTC	CASSDSRDRLNEQFF
TRBJ2-7	-	TRBV25-1	once	TGTGCCAGCAGCCCCGGGACACTTTCCGAGCAGTACTTC	CASSPGTLSEQYF
TRBJ2-1	TRBD1	TRBV10-3	-	TGTGCCATCAGTGAGTACCCAGGGGGTGCTGACAATGAGCAGTTCTTC	CAISEYPGGADNEQFF
TRBJ2-3	-	TRBV4-1	-	TGCGCCAGCAGCCAAGGAAGAGGGAGCAATCAGCCCCAGTATTTT	CASSQGRGSNQPQYF
TRBJ1-5	TRBD1	TRBV28	-	TGTGCCAGCAGTCCATACAGGGGAAGCAATCAGCCCCAGCATTTT	CASSPYRGSNQPQHF
TRBJ2-7	TRBD2	TRBV7-9	many	TGTGCCAGCAGCTTAGAGGGGGGGACTAGCGCATCCTACGAGCAGTACTTC	CASSLEGGTSASYEQYF
TRBJ2-1	-	TRBV6-5	few	TGTGCCAGCAGTGCCGAAGGGGAAGGTTCAGCGGTAAATGAGCAGTTCTTC	CASSAEGEGSAVNEQFF
TRBJ2-2	-	TRBV20-1	-	TGCAGTGCCCCACAGGGTACCGGGGAGCTGTTTTTT	CSAPQGTGELFF
TRBJ2-1	TRBD1	TRBV19	once	TGTGCCAGTAGTATGAATATCGGACAGGGGACTTGGGAGCAGTTCTTC	CASSMNIGQGTWEQFF
TRBJ1-2	-	TRBV7-9	-	TGTGCCAGCAGCAACAGGGACCACTATGGCTACACCTTC	CASSNRDHYGYTF
TRBJ1-2	-	TRBV19	-	TGTGCCAGTAGTATTGCTCGAGTGGGCTCCTATGGCTACACCTTC	CASSIARVGSYGYTF
TRBJ2-2	-	TRBV29-1	-	TGCAGCGTTGAAGATAGGATGGCAGATTGGAAAGGCGGGGAGCTGTTTTTT	CSVEDRMADWKGGELFF
TRBJ2-5	-	TRBV12-3/TRBV12-4	few	TGTGCCAGCAGTCCGGCCCAGGGCTGGGAGACCCAGTACTTC	CASSPAQGWETQYF
TRBJ2-1	-	TRBV6-6	-	TGTGCCAGCAGCTTGAGGGGGGGGGCCCAAAGGAGGGAGCAGTTCTTC	CASSLRGGAQRREQFF
TRBJ2-7	-	TRBV5-1	-	TGCGCCAGCAGACTCCAGGGCGAGCAGTACTTC	CASRLQGEQYF
TRBJ2-3	-	TRBV7-3	-	TGTGCCAGCAGCGTCCTAGGGGGGGGGATCACAGATACGCAGTATTTT	CASSVLGGGITDTQYF
TRBJ2-1	TRBD2	TRBV12-3/TRBV12-4	many	TGTGCCAGCAGTCCCCCAGGAGCGGGGGGGCCCAATGAGCAGTTCTTC	CASSPPGAGGPNEQFF
TRBJ1-2	-	TRBV6-5	-	TGTGCCAGCAGCTCCGTTGGGGGAAGGGTCACGAATGGCTACACCTTC	CASSSVGGRVTNGYTF
TRBJ1-5	-	TRBV7-2	-	TGTGCCAGCAGCGCTTCCCCTTCGTACAGCAATCAGCCCCAGCATTTT	CASSASPSYSNQPQHF
TRBJ2-1	TRBD1	TRBV7-8	many	TGTGCCAGCAGCTTAGGGACAGGGTATGAGCAGTTCTTC	CASSLGTGYEQFF
TRBJ1-3	-	TRBV7-6	-	TGTGCCAGCAGCCCTTCGGCTGGAAACACCATATATTTT	CASSPSAGNTIYF
TRBJ1-1	-	TRBV27	-	TGTGCCAGCAGTTCCTCGGCAGGGCGAAGGACTGAAGCTTTCTTT	CASSSSAGRRTEAFF
TRBJ1-1	-	TRBV2	-	TGTGCCAGCAGTGAGCGGGGGCAGAGTGTTGAAGCTTTCTTT	CASSERGQSVEAFF